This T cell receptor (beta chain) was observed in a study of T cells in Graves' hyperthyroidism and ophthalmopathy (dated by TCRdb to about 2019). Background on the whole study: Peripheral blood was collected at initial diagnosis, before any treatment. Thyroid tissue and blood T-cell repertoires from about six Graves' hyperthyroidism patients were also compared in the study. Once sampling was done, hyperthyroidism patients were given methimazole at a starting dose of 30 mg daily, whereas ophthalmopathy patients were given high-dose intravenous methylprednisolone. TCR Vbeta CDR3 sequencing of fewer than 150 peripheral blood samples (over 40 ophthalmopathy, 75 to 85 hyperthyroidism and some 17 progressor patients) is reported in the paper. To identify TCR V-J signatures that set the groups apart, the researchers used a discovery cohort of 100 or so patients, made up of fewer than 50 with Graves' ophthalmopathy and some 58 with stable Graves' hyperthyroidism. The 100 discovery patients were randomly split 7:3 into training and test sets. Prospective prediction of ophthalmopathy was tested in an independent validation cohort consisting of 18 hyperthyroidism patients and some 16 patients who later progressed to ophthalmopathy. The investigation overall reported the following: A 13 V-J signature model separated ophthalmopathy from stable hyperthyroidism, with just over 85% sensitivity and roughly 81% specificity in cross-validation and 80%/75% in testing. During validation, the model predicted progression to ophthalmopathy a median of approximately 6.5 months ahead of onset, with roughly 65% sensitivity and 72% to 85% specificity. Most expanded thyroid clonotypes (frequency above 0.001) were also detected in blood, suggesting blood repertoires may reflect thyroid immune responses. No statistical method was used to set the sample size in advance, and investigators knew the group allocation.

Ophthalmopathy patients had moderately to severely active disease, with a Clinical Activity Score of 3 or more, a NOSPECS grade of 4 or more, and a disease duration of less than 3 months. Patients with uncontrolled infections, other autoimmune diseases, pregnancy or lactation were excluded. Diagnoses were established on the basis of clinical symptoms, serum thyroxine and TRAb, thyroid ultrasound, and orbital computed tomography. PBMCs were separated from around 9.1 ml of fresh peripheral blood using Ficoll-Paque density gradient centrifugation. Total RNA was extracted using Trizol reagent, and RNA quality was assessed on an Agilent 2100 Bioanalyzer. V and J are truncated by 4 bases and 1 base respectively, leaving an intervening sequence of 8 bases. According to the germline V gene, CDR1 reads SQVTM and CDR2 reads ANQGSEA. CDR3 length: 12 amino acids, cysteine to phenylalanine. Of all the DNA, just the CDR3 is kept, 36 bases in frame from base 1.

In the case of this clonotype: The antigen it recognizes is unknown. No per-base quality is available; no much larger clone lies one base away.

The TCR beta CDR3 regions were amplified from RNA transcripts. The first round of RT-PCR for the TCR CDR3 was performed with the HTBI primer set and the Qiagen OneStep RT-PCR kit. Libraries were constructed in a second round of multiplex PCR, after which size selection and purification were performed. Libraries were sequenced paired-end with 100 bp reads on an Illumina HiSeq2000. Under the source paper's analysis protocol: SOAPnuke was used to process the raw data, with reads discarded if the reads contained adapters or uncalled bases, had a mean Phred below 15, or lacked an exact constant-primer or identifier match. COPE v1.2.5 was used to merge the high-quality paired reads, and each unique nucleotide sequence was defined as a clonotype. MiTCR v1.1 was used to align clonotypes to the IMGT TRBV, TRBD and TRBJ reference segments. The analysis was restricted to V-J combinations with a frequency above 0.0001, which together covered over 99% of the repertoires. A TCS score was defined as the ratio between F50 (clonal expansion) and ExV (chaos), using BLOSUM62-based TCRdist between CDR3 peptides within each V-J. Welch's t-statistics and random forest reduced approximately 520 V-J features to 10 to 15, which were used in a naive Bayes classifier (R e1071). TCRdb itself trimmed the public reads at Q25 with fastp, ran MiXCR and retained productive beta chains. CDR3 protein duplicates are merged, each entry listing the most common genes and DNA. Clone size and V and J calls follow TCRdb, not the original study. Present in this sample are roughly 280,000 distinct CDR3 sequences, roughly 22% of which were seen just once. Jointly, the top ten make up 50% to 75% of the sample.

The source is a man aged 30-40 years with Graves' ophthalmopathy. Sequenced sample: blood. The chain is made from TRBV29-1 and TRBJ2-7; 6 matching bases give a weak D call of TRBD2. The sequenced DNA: TGCAGCGTTGTGGCGGGATCCTACGAGCAGTACTTC. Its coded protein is CSVVAGSYEQYF.